The present entry profiles one T cell receptor beta chain with its context. Trimming at V came to 7 bases and at J to 5 bases, leaving 4 bases not matched to a gene. CDR3 length equals 12 residues. From germline, CDR1 is MDHEN and CDR2 SYDVKM. For the second PCR, which ran for roughly 7 to 11 cycles, a sample-barcoded 5' primer and a J-beta primer mix were used. TCRdb re-derived calls from the 5' RACE reads in MiXCR, one entry per CDR3 protein. The data hold about 640,000 distinct CDR3 sequences, with around three fifths observed a single time. This entry belongs to a study of blood T cells in healthy people across ages.

The rearrangement joins TRBV28 to TRBJ1-2, with TRBD1 identical over 7 bases. The receptor was isolated from a man in his 60s in good health. The sequenced material came from blood. CDR3 region: CASISGGYGYTF. CDR3 in DNA: TGTGCCAGCATCTCAGGGGGGTATGGCTACACCTTC.